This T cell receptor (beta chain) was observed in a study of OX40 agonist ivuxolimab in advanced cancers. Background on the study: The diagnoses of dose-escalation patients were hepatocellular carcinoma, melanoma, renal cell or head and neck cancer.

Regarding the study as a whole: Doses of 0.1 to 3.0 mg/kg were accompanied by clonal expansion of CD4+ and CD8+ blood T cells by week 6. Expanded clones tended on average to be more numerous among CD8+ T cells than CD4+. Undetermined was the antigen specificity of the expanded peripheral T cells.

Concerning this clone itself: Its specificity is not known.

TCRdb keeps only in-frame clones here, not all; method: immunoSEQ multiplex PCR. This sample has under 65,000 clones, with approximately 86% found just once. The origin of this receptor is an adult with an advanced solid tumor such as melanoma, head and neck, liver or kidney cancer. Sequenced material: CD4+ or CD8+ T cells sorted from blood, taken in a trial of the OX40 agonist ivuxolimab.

The CDR3 region has the DNA TGCAGTGCTAGAGCTCTCCATGAGCAGTTCTTC. It is translated as CSARALHEQFF. The chain employs TRBV20-1 and TRBJ2-1; D not resolved. Trimming took 1 base from V and 8 from J, leaving 6 bases between them. From germline, CDR1 is DFQATT and CDR2 SNEGSKA (reference sequence). The CDR3 loop spans 11 amino acids.